The rows below give T cell receptor beta chains drawn from one sample of a study of blood T cell repertoires in COVID-19. Using immunoSEQ multiplex PCR, the repertoire was profiled, and TCRdb retains in-frame clones only, with some absent. Among fewer than 350,000 clones listed, about 86% were seen once. Sequences were obtained from peripheral blood. These receptors all stem from a woman aged 55 to 70 with active or convalescent COVID-19. The CDR3 runs from the conserved cysteine through the conserved F or W. Fields, in order: clone size, D gene, J gene, V gene, CDR3 protein, CDR3 DNA. A D gene is named only where the DNA matches it firmly. Clone sizes are given selectively: once, few, many, or a class where the clone is expanded.

. . TRBJ2-7 TRBV6-5 CASNVLGGRSYEQYF TGTGCCTCGAACGTCCTGGGAGGACGATCCTACGAGCAGTACTTC
. . TRBJ2-7 TRBV18 CASSPPTQYEQYF TGTGCCAGCTCACCACCGACACAATACGAGCAGTACTTC
once . TRBJ2-2 TRBV6-5 CASSWRGRGGELFF TGTGCCAGCAGTTGGAGGGGGCGAGGCGGGGAGCTGTTTTTT
. TRBD1 TRBJ1-2 TRBV9 CASSVGDSSPAYGYTF TGTGCCAGCAGCGTAGGGGACAGTTCTCCCGCCTATGGCTACACCTTC
. TRBD2 TRBJ2-5 TRBV6-4 CASTSGGAGETQYF TGTGCCAGCACTAGCGGGGGCGCAGGGGAGACCCAGTACTTC
. TRBD1 TRBJ1-3 TRBV3-1/TRBV3-2 CASSPTTGGNTIYF TGTGCCAGCAGCCCAACGACAGGGGGAAACACCATATATTTT
. . TRBJ2-1 TRBV3-1/TRBV3-2 CASSQAGQYNEQFF TGTGCCAGCAGCCAAGCAGGTCAGTACAATGAGCAGTTCTTC
. TRBD2 TRBJ2-7 TRBV6-5 CASSPPLAGSYEQYF TGTGCCAGCAGCCCCCCCCTAGCGGGTTCCTACGAGCAGTACTTC
. . TRBJ2-5 TRBV4-3 CASSPGRGDGKTQYF TGCGCCAGCAGCCCCGGACGGGGTGACGGGAAGACCCAGTACTTC
many TRBD2 TRBJ2-3 TRBV9 CASSLRGSGGQDTQYF TGTGCCAGCAGCCTAAGGGGTAGCGGGGGTCAAGATACGCAGTATTTT
few . TRBJ1-1 TRBV20-1 CSARPVVRAFF TGCAGTGCCAGGCCCGTCGTTCGAGCTTTCTTT
. TRBD1 TRBJ1-4 TRBV5-1 CASSLQGSTNEKLFF TGCGCCAGCAGCTTACAGGGGTCAACTAATGAAAAACTGTTTTTT
. . TRBJ1-6 TRBV19 CASSIQGSPLHF TGTGCCAGTAGTATACAGGGTTCACCCCTCCACTTT
few . TRBJ1-1 TRBV3-1/TRBV3-2 CASSQERGSLEAFF TGTGCCAGCAGCCAAGAAAGAGGGTCTTTGGAAGCTTTCTTT
. . TRBJ1-2 TRBV21-1 CASSKGGGYTF TGTGCCAGCAGCAAAGGCGGGGGCTACACCTTC
once TRBD1 TRBJ1-1 TRBV19 CASSVYRGPGTEAFF TGTGCCAGTAGTGTTTACAGGGGCCCCGGCACTGAAGCTTTCTTT
. TRBD1 TRBJ1-1 TRBV7-9 CASSLGTGDTEAFF TGTGCCAGCAGCTTAGGGACAGGGGACACTGAAGCTTTCTTT
. . TRBJ1-4 TRBV20-1 CSADKEKLFF TGCAGTGCTGACAAAGAAAAACTGTTTTTT
. TRBD2 TRBJ2-7 TRBV19 CASSPTSGGVYEQYF TGTGCCAGTAGTCCTACTAGCGGGGGCGTATACGAGCAGTACTTC
. . TRBJ2-3 TRBV20-1 CSARGLDTQYF TGCAGTGCTAGAGGGCTAGATACGCAGTATTTT
few TRBD1 TRBJ1-1 TRBV10-1 CASSVGQGRRTEAFF TGCGCCAGCAGTGTGGGACAGGGTCGGCGGACTGAAGCTTTCTTT
. . TRBJ2-7 TRBV2 CASSTLTKGYEQYF TGTGCCAGCAGTACATTAACTAAGGGGTACGAGCAGTACTTC
. TRBD1 TRBJ2-3 TRBV5-4 CASSTGQGITDTQYF TGTGCCAGCAGCACAGGACAGGGGATCACAGATACGCAGTATTTT
. . TRBJ1-2 TRBV7-9 CASSPWEYGYTF TGTGCCAGCAGCCCGTGGGAGTATGGCTACACCTTC
. TRBD1 TRBJ1-1 TRBV27 CASSPGTGNAEAFF TGTGCCAGCAGCCCCGGGACAGGGAACGCTGAAGCTTTCTTT
. TRBD2 TRBJ2-1 TRBV7-3 CASSPSGGRPHNEQFF TGTGCCAGCAGCCCCTCGGGAGGGCGACCTCACAATGAGCAGTTCTTC
. TRBD2 TRBJ2-3 TRBV7-2 CASRRSGGDDTQYF TGTGCCAGCAGAAGAAGCGGGGGGGACGATACGCAGTATTTT
. . TRBJ2-1 TRBV7-9 CASRTIQVNEQFF TGTGCCAGCAGGACCATACAGGTCAATGAGCAGTTCTTC
. TRBD1 TRBJ1-2 TRBV6-1 CASSEAVGQAPPLEGYTF TGTGCCAGCAGTGAAGCTGTGGGACAGGCTCCTCCTCTCGAAGGCTACACCTTC
. . TRBJ1-2 TRBV4-3 CASSQEVAPYGYTF TGCGCCAGCAGCCAAGAGGTTGCGCCCTATGGCTACACCTTC
. . TRBJ1-2 TRBV6-2/TRBV6-3 CASSYVRGVYGYTF TGTGCCAGCAGTTACGTTCGGGGGGTCTATGGCTACACCTTC
. TRBD1 TRBJ2-1 TRBV5-1 CASRSGTGEYNEQFF TGCGCCAGCAGGTCCGGGACAGGAGAATACAATGAGCAGTTCTTC
. TRBD1 TRBJ2-7 TRBV6-2/TRBV6-3 CASSRTGTDSYEQYF TGTGCCAGCAGTCGAACCGGGACAGACTCCTACGAGCAGTACTTC
. . TRBJ1-5 TRBV21-1 CASSKAVWVTGESNQPQHF TGTGCCAGCAGCAAAGCAGTGTGGGTCACAGGGGAAAGCAATCAGCCCCAGCATTTT
. TRBD1 TRBJ1-1 TRBV4-1 CASSPKMTGSTEAFF TGCGCCAGCAGCCCCAAAATGACAGGGAGCACTGAAGCTTTCTTT
once . TRBJ1-2 TRBV4-1 CASSQAPGVGERSYGYTF TGCGCCAGCAGCCAGGCACCGGGGGTTGGGGAGAGGAGCTATGGCTACACCTTC
. TRBD1 TRBJ2-5 TRBV4-1 CASSDLQGARETQYF TGCGCCAGCAGCGACTTACAGGGGGCGCGGGAGACCCAGTACTTC
. TRBD2 TRBJ2-3 TRBV9 CASSAGGTGDTQYF TGTGCCAGCAGCGCGGGGGGGACCGGGGATACGCAGTATTTT
. TRBD1 TRBJ2-5 TRBV5-4 CASSSGTGHQETQYF TGTGCCAGCAGCTCCGGGACAGGGCACCAAGAGACCCAGTACTTC
. . TRBJ2-1 TRBV27 CASSSRGPRDNEQFF TGTGCCAGCAGTTCGCGGGGCCCCAGAGACAATGAGCAGTTCTTC
. . TRBJ1-5 TRBV3-1/TRBV3-2 CASSQRQWDSNQPQHF TGTGCCAGCAGCCAACGACAGTGGGATAGCAATCAGCCCCAGCATTTT
. . TRBJ1-1 TRBV7-9 CASSFREFTEAFF TGTGCCAGCAGCTTCAGGGAATTCACTGAAGCTTTCTTT
. . TRBJ2-1 TRBV9 CASSGLGTSNEQFF TGTGCCAGCAGCGGACTGGGGACTTCTAATGAGCAGTTCTTC
. TRBD2 TRBJ2-5 TRBV5-4 CASTRTSGGSETQYF TGTGCCAGCACCCGGACTAGCGGGGGGTCAGAGACCCAGTACTTC
. . TRBJ1-2 TRBV19 CASTSTAFPSLQGYTF TGTGCCAGTACCTCGACAGCTTTTCCCTCCCTTCAGGGCTACACCTTC
. . TRBJ2-5 TRBV7-6 CASSFSGRTIQETQYF TGTGCCAGCAGCTTTTCTGGAAGGACTATTCAAGAGACCCAGTACTTC
. . TRBJ1-4 TRBV29-1 CSVANEKLFF TGCAGCGTCGCTAATGAAAAACTGTTTTTT
. TRBD1 TRBJ1-1 TRBV30 CAWSRPGQGTGAFF TGTGCCTGGAGTCGACCAGGACAGGGTACGGGAGCTTTCTTT
. . TRBJ1-1 TRBV2 CASSEGGDAFF TGTGCCAGCAGTGAAGGGGGGGATGCTTTCTTT
. . TRBJ1-6 TRBV6-6 CASSYRGGARSPLHF TGTGCCAGCAGTTACCGGGGAGGGGCGCGATCACCCCTCCACTTT
. . TRBJ1-6 TRBV30 CAWSFGVLRGNSPLHF TGTGCCTGGTCCTTTGGAGTCTTAAGGGGGAATTCACCCCTCCACTTT
. . TRBJ2-7 TRBV18 CASSPLEINEQYF TGTGCCAGCTCACCACTAGAGATAAACGAGCAGTACTTC
once TRBD2 TRBJ2-3 TRBV7-6 CASSLPRLAGALTDTQYF TGTGCCAGCAGCTTGCCCAGACTAGCGGGGGCTCTCACAGATACGCAGTATTTT
. . TRBJ1-2 TRBV6-5 CASLATGGHYGYTF TGTGCCAGCTTAGCGACGGGCGGTCACTATGGCTACACCTTC
once TRBD1 TRBJ1-4 TRBV4-1 CASSPRVGTGPNEKLFF TGCGCCAGCAGCCCCCGGGTCGGGACAGGCCCCAATGAAAAACTGTTTTTT
. . TRBJ1-6 TRBV10-3 CAISEGGAGSPLHF TGTGCCATCAGTGAGGGGGGGGCCGGTTCACCCCTCCACTTT
. TRBD2 TRBJ2-1 TRBV9 CASSVAGGVYNEQFF TGTGCCAGCAGCGTAGCCGGGGGGGTATACAATGAGCAGTTCTTC
. TRBD1 TRBJ1-1 TRBV12-3/TRBV12-4 CASSRTGFTEAFF TGTGCCAGCAGTAGGACAGGGTTCACTGAAGCTTTCTTT
few TRBD2 TRBJ2-1 TRBV9 CASSVGSSGGAHEQFF TGTGCCAGCAGCGTAGGCTCTAGCGGGGGGGCCCATGAGCAGTTCTTC
. TRBD1 TRBJ2-5 TRBV7-9 CASSLGQGVRKTQYF TGTGCCAGCAGCTTAGGGCAGGGGGTCAGGAAGACCCAGTACTTC